This is a list of T cell receptor beta chains from one sample in a study of control samples from healthy donors and cancer patients. Some clones are missing from TCRdb's copy, which holds only in-frame ones; the method was immunoSEQ multiplex PCR. The profile shows under 80,000 clones, approximately 80% of them singletons. The specimen sequenced was blood. The receptors here all came from a man in his fifties in good health. Both conserved end residues are part of each CDR3. D genes are given only for firm matches.

d_call: -
v_call: TRBV6-4
cdr3_aa: CASSRTGANYGYTF

d_call: -
v_call: TRBV6-6
cdr3_aa: CASSANPGETQYF

d_call: -
v_call: TRBV28
cdr3_aa: CASMGHGNYGYTF

d_call: TRBD1
v_call: TRBV6-1
cdr3_aa: CASSEGQGGLYRYTF

d_call: TRBD2
v_call: TRBV7-9
cdr3_aa: CASSLYLAGGADTQYF

d_call: -
v_call: TRBV19
cdr3_aa: CASSLGLPQETQYF

d_call: -
v_call: TRBV9
cdr3_aa: CASSVTMAGPGELFF

d_call: -
v_call: TRBV19
cdr3_aa: CASSSFGGRPSGANVLTF

d_call: -
v_call: TRBV19
cdr3_aa: CASSDTGLGYGYTF

d_call: -
v_call: TRBV5-6
cdr3_aa: CASSIGGGSSYEQYF